This record concerns one T cell receptor beta chain sequence. What it binds is unknown. This CDR3 spans 14 amino acids. Germline V gene sequence: CDR1 SGDLS, CDR2 YYNGEE. V lost 4 bases and J lost 2, with 11 bases in between. The data are from a study of T cell responses to AZD1222 COVID-19 vaccine. Study-wide results and limits: Donors skewed white British and female; clonal diversity was possibly underestimated. Rises in breadth and depth of Spike-specific TCRs came after two AZD1222 doses.

Sequencing used immunoSEQ multiplex PCR; TCRdb keeps in-frame clones, though not all of them. The sample has fewer than 130,000 clones; over 85% are singletons. This sequence originates from an adult who received the AZD1222 COVID-19 vaccine. The V gene is TRBV9, the J gene TRBJ2-3; D is possibly TRBD2 (6 bases). The sequenced sample was peripheral blood, obtained 28 days after the second AZD1222 dose. CDR3 region: CASSISGPTDTQYF. As DNA, the CDR3 is TGTGCCAGCAGCATTAGCGGCCCCACAGATACGCAGTATTTT.